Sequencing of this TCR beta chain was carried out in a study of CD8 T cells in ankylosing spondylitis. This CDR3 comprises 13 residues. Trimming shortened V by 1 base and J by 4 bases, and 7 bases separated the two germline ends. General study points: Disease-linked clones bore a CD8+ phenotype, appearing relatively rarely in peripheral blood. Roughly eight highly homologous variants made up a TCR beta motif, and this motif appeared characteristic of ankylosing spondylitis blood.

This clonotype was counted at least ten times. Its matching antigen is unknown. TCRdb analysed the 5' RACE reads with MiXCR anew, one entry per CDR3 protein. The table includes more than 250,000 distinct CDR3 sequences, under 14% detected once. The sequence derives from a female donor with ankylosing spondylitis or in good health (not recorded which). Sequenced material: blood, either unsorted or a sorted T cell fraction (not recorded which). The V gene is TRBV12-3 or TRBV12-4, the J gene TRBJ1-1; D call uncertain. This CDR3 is CASSLVLSTEAFF. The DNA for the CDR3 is TGTGCCAGCAGTTTAGTTCTCAGCACTGAAGCTTTCTTT.